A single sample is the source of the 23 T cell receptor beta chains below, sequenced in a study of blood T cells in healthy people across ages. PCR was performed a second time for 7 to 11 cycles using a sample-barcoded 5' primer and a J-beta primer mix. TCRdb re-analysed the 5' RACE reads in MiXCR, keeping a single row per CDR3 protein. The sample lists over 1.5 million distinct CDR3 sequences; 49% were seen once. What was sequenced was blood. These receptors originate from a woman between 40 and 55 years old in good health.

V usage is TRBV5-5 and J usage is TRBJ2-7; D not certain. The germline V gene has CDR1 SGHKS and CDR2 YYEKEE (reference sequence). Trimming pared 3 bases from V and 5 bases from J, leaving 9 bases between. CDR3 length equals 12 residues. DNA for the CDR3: TGTGCCAGCAGCTCGGATTCCGACGAGCAGTACTTC. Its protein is CASSSDSDEQYF.

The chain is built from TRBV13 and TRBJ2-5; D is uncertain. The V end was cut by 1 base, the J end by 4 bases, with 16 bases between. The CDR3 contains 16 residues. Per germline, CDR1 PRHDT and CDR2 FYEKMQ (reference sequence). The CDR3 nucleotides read TGTGCCAGCAGCTTAGAGGCAGGAAAGGACGGAGAGACCCAGTACTTC. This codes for CASSLEAGKDGETQYF.

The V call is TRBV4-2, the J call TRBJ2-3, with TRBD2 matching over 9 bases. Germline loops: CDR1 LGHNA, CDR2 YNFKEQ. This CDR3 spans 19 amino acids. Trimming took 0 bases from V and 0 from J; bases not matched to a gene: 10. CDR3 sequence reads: CASSQEFSGGHESTDTQYF. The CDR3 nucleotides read TGTGCCAGCAGCCAAGAATTTAGCGGGGGCCACGAAAGCACAGATACGCAGTATTTT.

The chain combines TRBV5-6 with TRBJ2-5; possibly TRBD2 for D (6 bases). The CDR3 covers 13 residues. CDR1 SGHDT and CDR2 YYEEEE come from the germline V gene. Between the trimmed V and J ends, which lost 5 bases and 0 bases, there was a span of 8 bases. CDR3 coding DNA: TGTGCCAGCAGGCGGGACCACCAAGAGACCCAGTACTTC. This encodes CASRRDHQETQYF.

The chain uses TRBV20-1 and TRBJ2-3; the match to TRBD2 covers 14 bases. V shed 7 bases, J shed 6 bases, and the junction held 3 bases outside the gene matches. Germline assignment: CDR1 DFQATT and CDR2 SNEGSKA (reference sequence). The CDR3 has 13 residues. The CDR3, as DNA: TGCAGTGGACTAGCGGGGGGGTCGGATACGCAGTATTTT. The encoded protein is CSGLAGGSDTQYF.

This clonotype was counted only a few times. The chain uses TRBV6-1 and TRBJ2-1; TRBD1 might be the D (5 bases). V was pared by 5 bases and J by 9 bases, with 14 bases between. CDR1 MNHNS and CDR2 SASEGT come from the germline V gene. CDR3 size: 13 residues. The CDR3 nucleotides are TGTGCCAGCAGTTCATCAGGTCAGGGTGAGCAGTTCTTC. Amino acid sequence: CASSSSGQGEQFF.

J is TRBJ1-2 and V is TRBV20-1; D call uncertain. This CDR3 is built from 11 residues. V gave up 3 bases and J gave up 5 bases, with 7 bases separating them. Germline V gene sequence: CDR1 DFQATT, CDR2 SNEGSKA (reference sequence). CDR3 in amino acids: CSARGKYGYTF. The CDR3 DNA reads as TGCAGTGCTAGGGGAAAGTATGGCTACACCTTC.

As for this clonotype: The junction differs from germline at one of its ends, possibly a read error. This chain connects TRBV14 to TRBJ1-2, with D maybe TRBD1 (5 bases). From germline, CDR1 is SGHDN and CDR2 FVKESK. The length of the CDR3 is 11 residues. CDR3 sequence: CTSGRWGSYTF. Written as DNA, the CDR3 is TGTACCAGCGGGAGATGGGGGAGCTACACCTTC.

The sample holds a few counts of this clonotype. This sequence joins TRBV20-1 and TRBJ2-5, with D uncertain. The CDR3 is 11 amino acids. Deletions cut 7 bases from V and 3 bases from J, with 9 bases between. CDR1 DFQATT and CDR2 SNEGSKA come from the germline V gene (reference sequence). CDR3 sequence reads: CSVDEKETQYF. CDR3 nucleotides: TGCAGTGTGGACGAGAAAGAGACCCAGTACTTC.

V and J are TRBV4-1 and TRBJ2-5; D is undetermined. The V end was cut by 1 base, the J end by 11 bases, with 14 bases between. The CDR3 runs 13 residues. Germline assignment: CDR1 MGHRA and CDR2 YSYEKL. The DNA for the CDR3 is TGCGCCAGCAGCCAAGTTTTAGGGCTGGAGCAGTACTTC. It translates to CASSQVLGLEQYF.

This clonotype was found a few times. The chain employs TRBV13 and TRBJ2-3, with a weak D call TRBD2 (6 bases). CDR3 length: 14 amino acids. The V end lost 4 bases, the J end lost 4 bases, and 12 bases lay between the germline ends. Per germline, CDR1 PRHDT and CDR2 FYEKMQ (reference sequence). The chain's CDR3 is CASSSRDLPDTQYF. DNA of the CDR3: TGTGCCAGCAGCTCCCGGGACTTACCAGATACGCAGTATTTT.

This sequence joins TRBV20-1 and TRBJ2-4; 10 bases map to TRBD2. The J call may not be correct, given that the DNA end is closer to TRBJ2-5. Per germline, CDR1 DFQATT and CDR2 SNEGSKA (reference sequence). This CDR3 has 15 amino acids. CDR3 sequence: CSASPSGGALGTQYF. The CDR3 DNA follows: TGCAGTGCTAGCCCCAGCGGGGGGGCCCTAGGGACCCAGTACTTC.

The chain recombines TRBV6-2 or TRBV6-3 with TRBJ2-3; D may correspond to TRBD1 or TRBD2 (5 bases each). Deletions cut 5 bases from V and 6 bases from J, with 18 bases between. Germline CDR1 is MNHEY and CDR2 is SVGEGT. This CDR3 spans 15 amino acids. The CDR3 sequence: CASSRDVTRSDTQYF. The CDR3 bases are TGTGCCAGCAGTCGGGACGTTACTAGGTCGGATACGCAGTATTTT.

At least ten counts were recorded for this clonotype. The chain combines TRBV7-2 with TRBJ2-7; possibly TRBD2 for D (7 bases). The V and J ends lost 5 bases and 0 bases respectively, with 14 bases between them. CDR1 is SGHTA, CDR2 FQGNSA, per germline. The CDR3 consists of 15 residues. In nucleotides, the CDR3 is TGTGCCAGCAGCCCGAGGGGGGGCTCCTCCTACGAGCAGTACTTC. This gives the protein CASSPRGGSSYEQYF.

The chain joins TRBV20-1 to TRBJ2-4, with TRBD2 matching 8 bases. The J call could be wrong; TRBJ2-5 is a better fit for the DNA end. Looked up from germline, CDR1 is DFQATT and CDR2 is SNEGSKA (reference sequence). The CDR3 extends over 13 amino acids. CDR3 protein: CSAREASGETQYF. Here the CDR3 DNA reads TGCAGTGCTAGAGAGGCTAGCGGGGAGACCCAGTACTTC.

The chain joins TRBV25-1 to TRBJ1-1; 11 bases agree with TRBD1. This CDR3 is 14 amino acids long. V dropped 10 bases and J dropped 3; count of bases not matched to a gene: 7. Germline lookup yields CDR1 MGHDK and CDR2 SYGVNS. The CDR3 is CATSDRGLYTEAFF. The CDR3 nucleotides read TGTGCCACCTCGGACAGGGGGCTATACACTGAAGCTTTCTTT.

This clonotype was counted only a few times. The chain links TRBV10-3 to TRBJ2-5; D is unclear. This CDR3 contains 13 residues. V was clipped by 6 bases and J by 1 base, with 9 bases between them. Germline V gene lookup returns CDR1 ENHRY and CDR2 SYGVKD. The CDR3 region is CAISRQTQETQYF. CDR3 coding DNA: TGTGCCATCAGCCGACAAACCCAAGAGACCCAGTACTTC.

This CDR3 is CASSQASLAGGNTDTQYF. In DNA, the CDR3 is TGTGCCAGCAGCCAAGCGTCTTTAGCGGGGGGGAACACAGATACGCAGTATTTT. The chain has TRBV14 and TRBJ2-3, with TRBD2 identical over 11 bases. Germline V lookup: CDR1 SGHDN, CDR2 FVKESK. V gave up 1 base and J gave up 2 bases; unmatched junction bases: 8. The CDR3 contains 18 residues.

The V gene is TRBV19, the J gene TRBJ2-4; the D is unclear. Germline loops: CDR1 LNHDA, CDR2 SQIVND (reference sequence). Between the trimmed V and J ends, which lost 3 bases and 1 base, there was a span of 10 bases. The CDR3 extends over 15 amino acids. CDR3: CASSMSLQAKNIQYF. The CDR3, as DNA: TGTGCCAGTAGTATGAGTCTCCAGGCCAAAAACATTCAGTACTTC.

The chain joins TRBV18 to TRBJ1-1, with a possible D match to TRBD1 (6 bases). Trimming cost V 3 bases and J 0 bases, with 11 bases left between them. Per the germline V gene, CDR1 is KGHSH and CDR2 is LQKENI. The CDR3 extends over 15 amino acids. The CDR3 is CASSPADSMNTEAFF. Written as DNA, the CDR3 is TGTGCCAGCTCACCCGCGGACAGCATGAACACTGAAGCTTTCTTT.

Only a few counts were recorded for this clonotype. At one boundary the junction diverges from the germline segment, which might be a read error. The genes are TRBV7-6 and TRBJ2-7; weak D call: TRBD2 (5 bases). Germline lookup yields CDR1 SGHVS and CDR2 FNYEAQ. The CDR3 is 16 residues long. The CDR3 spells CASSLGGPGPSTEQYF. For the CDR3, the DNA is TGTGCCAGCAGTTTAGGAGGCCCAGGACCTAGTACGGAACAGTACTTC.

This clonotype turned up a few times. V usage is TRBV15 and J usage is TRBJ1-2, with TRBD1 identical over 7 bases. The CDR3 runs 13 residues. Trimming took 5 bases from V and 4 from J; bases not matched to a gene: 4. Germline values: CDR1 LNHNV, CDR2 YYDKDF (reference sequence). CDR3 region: CATSGNRGYGYTF. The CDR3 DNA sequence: TGTGCCACCAGCGGTAACAGGGGCTATGGCTACACCTTC.

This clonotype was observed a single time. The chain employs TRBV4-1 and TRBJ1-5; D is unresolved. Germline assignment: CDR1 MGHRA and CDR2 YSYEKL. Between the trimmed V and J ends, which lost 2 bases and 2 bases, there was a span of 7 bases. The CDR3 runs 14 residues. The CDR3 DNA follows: TGCGCCAGCAGCCAACCAGCAGGCAATCAGCCCCAGCATTTT. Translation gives CASSQPAGNQPQHF.